The T cell receptor beta chain under discussion was sequenced for a study of T cell responses to AZD1222 COVID-19 vaccine. The assay was immunoSEQ multiplex PCR, and TCRdb's table has in-frame clones only and misses some. The sample has about 120,000 clones, over 75% seen once. The source was peripheral blood, collected on day 0 of AZD1222 vaccination. This receptor was obtained from an adult in good health.

This CDR3 reads CASSLGDDRGYGYTF. The DNA for the CDR3 is TGTGCCAGCAGCTTAGGCGATGACAGGGGCTATGGCTACACCTTC. The chain couples TRBV11-1 to TRBJ1-2, with TRBD1 matching over 8 bases. Trimming at V came to 1 base and at J to 4 bases, leaving 5 bases not matched to a gene. The CDR3 is made up of 15 amino acids. Germline V gives CDR1 SGHAT, CDR2 FQDESV (reference sequence). Full variable domain (remainder filled in from reference TRBV11-1 and TRBJ1-2): EAEVAQSPRYKITEKSQAVAFWCDPISGHATLYWYRQILGQGPELLVQFQDESVVDDSQLPKDRFSAERLKGVDSTLKIQPAELGDSAMYLCASSLGDDRGYGYTFGSGTRLTVV.